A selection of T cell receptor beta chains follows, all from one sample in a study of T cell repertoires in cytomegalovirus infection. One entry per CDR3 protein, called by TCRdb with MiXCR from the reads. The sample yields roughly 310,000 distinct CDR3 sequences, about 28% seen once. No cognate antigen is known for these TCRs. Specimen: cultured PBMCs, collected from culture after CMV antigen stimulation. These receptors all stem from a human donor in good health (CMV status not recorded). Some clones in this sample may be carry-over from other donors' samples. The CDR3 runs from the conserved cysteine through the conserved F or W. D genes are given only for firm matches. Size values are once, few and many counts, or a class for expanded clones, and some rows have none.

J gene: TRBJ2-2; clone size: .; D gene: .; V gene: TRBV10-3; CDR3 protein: CAIRGTPTNTGELFF; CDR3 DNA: TGTGCCATCAGGGGGACTCCAACGAACACCGGGGAGCTGTTTTTT
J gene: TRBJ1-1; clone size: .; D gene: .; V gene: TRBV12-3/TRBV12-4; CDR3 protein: CASSYPVANTEAFF; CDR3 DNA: TGTGCCAGCAGCTACCCCGTCGCCAACACTGAAGCTTTCTTT
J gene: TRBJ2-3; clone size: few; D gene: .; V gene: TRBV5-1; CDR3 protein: CASSFGAARTDTQYF; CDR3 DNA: TGCGCCAGCAGCTTCGGAGCAGCGCGCACAGATACGCAGTATTTT
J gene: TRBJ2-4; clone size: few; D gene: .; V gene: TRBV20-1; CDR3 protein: CSAKRGSAKNIQYF; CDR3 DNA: TGCAGTGCTAAGAGGGGCTCGGCCAAAAACATTCAGTACTTC
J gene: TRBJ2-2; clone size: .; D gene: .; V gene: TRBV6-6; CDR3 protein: CASHRTYTGELFF; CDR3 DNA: TGTGCCAGCCACCGGACTTACACCGGGGAGCTGTTTTTT
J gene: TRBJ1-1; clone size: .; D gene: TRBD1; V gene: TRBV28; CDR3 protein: CASRPTGARSTEAFF; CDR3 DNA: TGTGCCAGCAGGCCGACAGGGGCCCGGAGCACTGAAGCTTTCTTT
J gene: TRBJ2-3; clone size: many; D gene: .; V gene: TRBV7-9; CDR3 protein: CASRSAGVSTDTQYF; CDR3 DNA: TGTGCCAGCAGATCCGCCGGTGTTAGCACAGATACGCAGTATTTT
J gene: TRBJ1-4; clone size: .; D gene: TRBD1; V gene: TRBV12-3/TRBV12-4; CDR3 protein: CASRRNLGTGINEKLFF; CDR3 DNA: TGTGCCAGCAGAAGAAACTTGGGGACAGGCATTAATGAAAAACTGTTTTTT
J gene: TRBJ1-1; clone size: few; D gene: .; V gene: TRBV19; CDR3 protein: CASTIPKIPGRRSEAFF; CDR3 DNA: TGTGCCAGTACCATACCGAAAATTCCAGGGCGGCGATCTGAAGCTTTCTTT
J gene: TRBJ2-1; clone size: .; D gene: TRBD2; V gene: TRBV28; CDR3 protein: CASNPPGRGEQFF; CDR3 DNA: TGTGCCAGCAATCCGCCGGGGAGGGGAGAGCAGTTCTTC
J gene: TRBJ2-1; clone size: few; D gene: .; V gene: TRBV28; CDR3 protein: CASSSDPMFF; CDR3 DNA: TGTGCCAGCAGTTCCGATCCCATGTTCTTC
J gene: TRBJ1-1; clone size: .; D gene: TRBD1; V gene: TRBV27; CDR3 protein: CASSSKTGRVAFF; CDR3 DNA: TGTGCCAGCAGTTCCAAGACAGGGAGGGTAGCTTTCTTT
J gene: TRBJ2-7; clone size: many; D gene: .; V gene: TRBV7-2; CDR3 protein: CASSSLYEQYF; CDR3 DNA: TGTGCCAGCAGCTCCCTCTACGAGCAGTACTTC
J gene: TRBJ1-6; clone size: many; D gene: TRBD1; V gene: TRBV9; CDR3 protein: CASSPRQGGSPLHF; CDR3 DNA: TGTGCCAGCAGCCCGAGACAGGGCGGTTCACCCCTCCACTTT
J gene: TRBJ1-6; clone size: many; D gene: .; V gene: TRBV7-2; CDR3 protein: CASSLDRVNSPLHF; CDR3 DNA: TGTGCCAGCAGCTTAGACAGGGTCAATTCACCCCTCCACTTT
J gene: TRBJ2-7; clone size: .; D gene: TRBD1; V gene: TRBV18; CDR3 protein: CASSRSGGSNEQYF; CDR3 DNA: TGTGCCAGCTCCCGCTCAGGGGGCTCCAACGAGCAGTACTTC
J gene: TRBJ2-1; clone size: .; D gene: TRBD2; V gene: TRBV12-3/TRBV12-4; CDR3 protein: CASSHLMTLAGGNNEQFF; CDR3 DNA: TGTGCCAGCAGCCATCTGATGACGCTAGCGGGAGGGAACAATGAGCAGTTCTTC
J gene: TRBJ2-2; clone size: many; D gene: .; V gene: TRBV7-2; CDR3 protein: CASSPVLAGELFF; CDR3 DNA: TGTGCCAGCAGCCCCGTTCTCGCCGGGGAGCTGTTTTTT
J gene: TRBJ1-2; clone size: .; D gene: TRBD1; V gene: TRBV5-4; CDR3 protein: CASSLLQGVSGYTF; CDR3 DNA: TGTGCCAGCAGTCTCCTACAGGGGGTGAGTGGCTACACCTTC
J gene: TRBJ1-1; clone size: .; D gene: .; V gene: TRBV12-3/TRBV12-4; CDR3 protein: CASSWGGPTEAFF; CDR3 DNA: TGTGCCAGCAGTTGGGGAGGGCCCACTGAAGCTTTCTTT
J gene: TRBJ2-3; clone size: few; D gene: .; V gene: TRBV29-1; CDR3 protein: CSWNDPGDTQYF; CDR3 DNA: TGCAGCTGGAATGATCCTGGAGATACGCAGTATTTT
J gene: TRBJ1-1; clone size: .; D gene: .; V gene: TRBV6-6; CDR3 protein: CASSPDPPLGRNTEAFF; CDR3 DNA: TGTGCCAGCAGTCCCGACCCTCCACTAGGGAGGAACACTGAAGCTTTCTTT
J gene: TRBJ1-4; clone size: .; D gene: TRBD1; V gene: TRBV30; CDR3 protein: CAWSARQGPNGKLFF; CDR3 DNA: TGTGCCTGGAGTGCCCGACAGGGTCCTAATGGAAAACTGTTTTTT
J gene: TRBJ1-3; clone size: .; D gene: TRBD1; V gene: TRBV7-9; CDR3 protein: CASSLPADRAFYSPGNTIYF; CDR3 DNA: TGTGCCAGCAGCCTCCCCGCCGACAGGGCGTTTTACAGTCCGGGAAACACCATATATTTT
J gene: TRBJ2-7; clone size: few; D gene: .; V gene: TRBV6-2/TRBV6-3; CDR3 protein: CASRSLQVYSYEQYF; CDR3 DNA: TGTGCCAGCAGAAGCCTACAGGTCTACTCCTACGAGCAGTACTTC
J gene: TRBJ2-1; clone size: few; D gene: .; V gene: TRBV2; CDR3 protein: CASSALTGGNEQFF; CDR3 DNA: TGTGCCAGCAGTGCGTTAACTGGGGGGAATGAGCAGTTCTTC
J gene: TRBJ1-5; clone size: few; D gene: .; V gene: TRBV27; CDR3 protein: CASRNREGQPQHF; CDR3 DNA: TGTGCCAGCAGGAACAGGGAGGGTCAGCCCCAGCATTTT
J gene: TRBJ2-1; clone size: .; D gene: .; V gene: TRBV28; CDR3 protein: CASSLVRGPNNEQFF; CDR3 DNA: TGTGCCAGCAGTTTAGTTAGAGGACCCAACAATGAGCAGTTCTTC
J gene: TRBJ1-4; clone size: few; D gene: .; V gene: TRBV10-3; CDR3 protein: CAIRGDGINEKLFF; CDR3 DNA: TGTGCCATCAGGGGGGACGGAATTAATGAAAAACTGTTTTTT
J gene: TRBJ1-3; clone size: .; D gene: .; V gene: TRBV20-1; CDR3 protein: CSARDRTSGNTIYF; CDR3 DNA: TGCAGTGCTAGAGACCGGACGTCTGGAAACACCATATATTTT
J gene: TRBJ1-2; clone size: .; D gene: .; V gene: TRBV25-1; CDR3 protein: CASKAGGGSDTF; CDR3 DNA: TGTGCCAGCAAGGCCGGGGGGGGGAGCGACACCTTC
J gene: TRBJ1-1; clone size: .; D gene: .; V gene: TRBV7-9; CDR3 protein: CASSFGGGGRQNTEAFF; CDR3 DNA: TGTGCCAGCAGCTTTGGGGGGGGGGGCCGACAGAACACTGAAGCTTTCTTT
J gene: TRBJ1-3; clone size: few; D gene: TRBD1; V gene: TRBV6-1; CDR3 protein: CASRRQGDENTIYF; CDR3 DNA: TGTGCCAGCAGGCGACAGGGTGATGAAAACACCATATATTTT
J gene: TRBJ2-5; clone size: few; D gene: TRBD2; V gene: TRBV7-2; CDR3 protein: CASSSTGLRGGQETQYF; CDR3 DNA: TGTGCCAGCAGCTCGACGGGCCTTCGGGGGGGCCAAGAGACCCAGTACTTC
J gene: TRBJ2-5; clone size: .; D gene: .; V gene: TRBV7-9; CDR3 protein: CASSSRGGEETQYF; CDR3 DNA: TGTGCCAGCAGCTCAAGGGGAGGCGAAGAGACCCAGTACTTC
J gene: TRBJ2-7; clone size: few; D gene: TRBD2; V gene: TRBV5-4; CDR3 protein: CASSPVSGRASYEQYF; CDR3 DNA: TGTGCCAGCAGCCCTGTTAGCGGGAGGGCCTCCTACGAGCAGTACTTC
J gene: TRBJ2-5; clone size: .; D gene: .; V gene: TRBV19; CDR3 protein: CASSTPGLRSQETQYF; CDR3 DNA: TGTGCCAGTAGTACCCCGGGACTTAGATCCCAAGAGACCCAGTACTTC
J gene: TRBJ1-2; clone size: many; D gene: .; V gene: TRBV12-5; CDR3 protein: CASGDTLQVNYGYTF; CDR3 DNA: TGTGCTAGTGGGGATACTTTACAGGTTAACTATGGCTACACCTTC
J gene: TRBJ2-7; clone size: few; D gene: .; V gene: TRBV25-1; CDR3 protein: CASSGRPAYEQYF; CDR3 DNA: TGTGCCAGCAGTGGTCGGCCGGCCTACGAGCAGTACTTC
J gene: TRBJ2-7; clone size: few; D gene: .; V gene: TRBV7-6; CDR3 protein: CASSLTGVPYEQYF; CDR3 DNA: TGTGCCAGCAGCTTAACCGGGGTTCCTTACGAGCAGTACTTC
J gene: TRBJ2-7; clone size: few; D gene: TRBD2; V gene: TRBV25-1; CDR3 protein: CASSDVSGGQYF; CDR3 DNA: TGTGCCAGCAGTGATGTTAGCGGGGGGCAGTACTTC
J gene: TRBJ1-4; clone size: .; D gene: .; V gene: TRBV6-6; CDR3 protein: CASSAYSNEKLFF; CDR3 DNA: TGTGCCAGCAGTGCCTACTCTAATGAAAAACTGTTTTTT
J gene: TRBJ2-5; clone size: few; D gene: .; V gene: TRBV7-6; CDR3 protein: CASSSRRPTETQYF; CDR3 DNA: TGTGCCAGCAGCTCGCGGCGGCCAACAGAGACCCAGTACTTC
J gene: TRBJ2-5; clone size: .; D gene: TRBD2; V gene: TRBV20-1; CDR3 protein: CSARRTSGEETQYF; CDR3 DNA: TGCAGTGCTAGACGTACTAGCGGAGAAGAGACCCAGTACTTC
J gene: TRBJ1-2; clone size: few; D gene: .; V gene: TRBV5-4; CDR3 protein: CASSLTGLPKEGYTF; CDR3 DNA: TGTGCCAGCAGCTTGACGGGACTCCCTAAGGAGGGCTACACCTTC
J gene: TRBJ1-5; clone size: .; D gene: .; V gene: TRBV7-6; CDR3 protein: CASSFGISQPQHF; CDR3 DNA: TGTGCCAGCAGCTTCGGGATCTCTCAGCCCCAGCATTTT
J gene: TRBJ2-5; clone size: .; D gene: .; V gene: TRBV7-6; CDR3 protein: CASSHQQGAETQYF; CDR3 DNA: TGTGCCAGCAGCCACCAACAGGGTGCGGAGACCCAGTACTTC
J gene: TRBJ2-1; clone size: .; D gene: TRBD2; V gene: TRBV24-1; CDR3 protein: CATSDSTSGRNNEQFF; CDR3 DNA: TGTGCCACCAGTGATTCGACTAGCGGGAGAAACAATGAGCAGTTCTTC
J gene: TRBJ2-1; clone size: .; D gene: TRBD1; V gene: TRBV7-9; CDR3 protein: CASSSAGMTGDNEQFF; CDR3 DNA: TGTGCCAGCAGCTCAGCTGGGATGACAGGGGACAATGAGCAGTTCTTC
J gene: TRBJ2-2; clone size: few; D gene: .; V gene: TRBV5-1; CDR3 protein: CASNLGNTGELFF; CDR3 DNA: TGCGCCAGCAATCTCGGAAACACCGGGGAGCTGTTTTTT
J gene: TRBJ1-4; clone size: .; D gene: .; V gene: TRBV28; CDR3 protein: CASSSPPEGFEKLFF; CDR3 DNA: TGTGCCAGCAGTTCTCCCCCGGAGGGGTTTGAAAAACTGTTTTTT
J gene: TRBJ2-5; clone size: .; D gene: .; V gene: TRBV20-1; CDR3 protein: CSARVLGQETQYF; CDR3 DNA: TGCAGTGCTAGAGTGCTGGGCCAAGAGACCCAGTACTTC
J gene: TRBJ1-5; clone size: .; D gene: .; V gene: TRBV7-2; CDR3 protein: CASSSKDSLNQPQHF; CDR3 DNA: TGTGCCAGCAGCTCGAAGGACAGCCTCAATCAGCCCCAGCATTTT
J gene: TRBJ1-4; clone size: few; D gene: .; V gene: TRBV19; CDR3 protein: CASSGWGPVGTNEKLFF; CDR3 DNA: TGTGCCAGTAGTGGATGGGGGCCGGTCGGGACTAATGAAAAACTGTTTTTT
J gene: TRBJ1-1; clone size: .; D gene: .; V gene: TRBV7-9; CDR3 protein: CASSRDKGIYLATEAFF; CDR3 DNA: TGTGCCAGCAGCCGGGACAAGGGAATCTATTTGGCCACTGAAGCTTTCTTT